Following are 30 T cell receptor beta chains from one sample sequenced in a study of regulatory T cells in long-lasting Graves disease (dated by TCRdb to the early 2020s). The time point label corresponds to: persistent/refractory GD, antithyroid drugs over 5 years with positive TRAb. For both TCR sequencing and RNA sequencing, RNA was extracted from PBMCs in TRIzol. Libraries came from multiplex PCR. Data came from an Illumina HiSeq 4000. TCR beta libraries were built with iRepertoire HTBI primers and Arm-PCR amplification of CDR3 regions. In-frame beta chains were kept once TCRdb had trimmed the public reads at Q25 with fastp and called clones with MiXCR. CDR3 protein sequences are deduplicated, and each keeps its most common genes and DNA. Counted in this sample were around 400,000 distinct CDR3 sequences; 21% of them appeared once. The leading ten clones occupy approximately 14% of the sample.

The sample consisted of peripheral blood mononuclear cells (PBMCs), taken when the disease was refractory, from a patient treated with antithyroid drugs. All receptors derive from a female donor with Graves disease.

The sample holds many counts of this clonotype. The chain carries TRBV7-9 and TRBJ2-5; D gene uncertain. The CDR3 has 12 residues. The V and J ends lost 4 bases and 5 bases respectively, with 8 bases between them. CDR1 and CDR2 (germline): SEHNR, FQNEAQ (reference sequence). The CDR3 spells CASSWTAETQYF. The DNA for the CDR3 is TGTGCCAGCAGCTGGACCGCCGAGACCCAGTACTTC.

The chain uses TRBV10-1 and TRBJ2-5; TRBD2 agrees at 12 bases. Per germline, CDR1 WNHNN and CDR2 SYGVQD (reference sequence). The J segment lost 5 bases and the V segment lost 4 bases, leaving 8 bases of the junction unmatched. This CDR3 spans 16 amino acids. CDR3 protein: CASSAGLAGTMETQYF. The CDR3 bases are TGCGCCAGCAGTGCCGGACTAGCGGGAACGATGGAGACCCAGTACTTC.

The chain recombines TRBV18 with TRBJ1-1; D may be TRBD1 (5 bases). This CDR3 is built from 13 residues. Germline CDR1 reads KGHSH; CDR2 reads LQKENI. V dropped 2 bases and J dropped 7 bases, with 11 bases sitting between them. CDR3 coding DNA: TGTGCCAGCTCACCAGGGGGGTATGATGAAGCTTTCTTT. This translates into CASSPGGYDEAFF.

To note about this clonotype: A junction boundary mismatches the germline segment, possibly from a read error. V usage is TRBV27 and J usage is TRBJ2-7, with 8 bases matching TRBD1. Germline V gene data show CDR1 as MNHEY and CDR2 as SMNVEV (reference sequence). The CDR3 covers 15 residues. The CDR3 loop reads CASRPTGGESYERYF. Written as DNA, the CDR3 is TGTGCCAGCAGGCCAACAGGGGGAGAGTCCTACGAGCGGTACTTC.

This clonotype was seen only a few times. The CDR3 loop is CASDRTSGGNYNEQFF. The CDR3 DNA reads TGTGCCAGCGACCGGACTAGCGGGGGCAACTACAATGAGCAGTTCTTC. V and J are TRBV11-2 and TRBJ2-1; 13 nucleotides match TRBD2. In germline, CDR1 is SGHAT, CDR2 FQNNGV. The length of the CDR3 is 16 residues. Trimming at V came to 8 bases and at J to 3 bases, leaving 7 bases not matched to a gene.

This clonotype was counted at least ten times. The chain employs TRBV20-1 and TRBJ2-7; perhaps TRBD2 as D (6 bases). The V gene lost 3 bases and the J gene lost 3 bases, with 6 bases spanning the gap. Germline CDR1 reads DFQATT; CDR2 reads SNEGSKA (reference sequence). CDR3 length: 11 amino acids. Here the CDR3 DNA reads TGCAGTGCTAGGCGGGGCTACGAGCAGTACTTC. It encodes CSARRGYEQYF.

This clonotype has a handful of counts. The chain is built from TRBV5-1 and TRBJ2-7; 9 nucleotides line up with TRBD1. There are 14 residues in the CDR3. The germline V gene has CDR1 SGHRS and CDR2 YFSETQ. V trimming: 6 bases; J trimming: 6 bases; junction bases outside the gene matches: 10. As DNA, the CDR3 is TGCGCCAGCACCTTTAGGGGACAGGGAGGCGAGCAGTACTTC. Translating gives CASTFRGQGGEQYF.

This clonotype was detected ten times or more. The genes are TRBV10-3 and TRBJ2-5, with unresolved D. The CDR3 contains 13 residues. Trimming stripped 4 bases from V and 5 bases from J, with 11 bases between. Germline assignment: CDR1 ENHRY and CDR2 SYGVKD. The CDR3 bases are TGTGCCATCAGTGCGTACGGTGGTGAGACCCAGTACTTC. It encodes CAISAYGGETQYF.

This clonotype was seen more than once but under ten times. V usage is TRBV19 and J usage is TRBJ1-1; TRBD1 matches 7 bases. The V segment lost 5 bases and the J segment 4 bases; nucleotides outside the gene matches: 4. CDR1 LNHDA and CDR2 SQIVND come from the germline V gene (reference sequence). The CDR3 consists of 13 residues. The CDR3 DNA is TGTGCCAGTAGTCCCCGGGACAGCACTGAAGCTTTCTTT. It yields the protein CASSPRDSTEAFF.

This clonotype was seen repeatedly, ten times or more. This chain joins TRBV28 and TRBJ2-7; 14 positions agree with TRBD2. Germline V gives CDR1 MDHEN, CDR2 SYDVKM. The CDR3 runs 16 residues. Losses at the gene ends were 7 bases for V and 1 base for J; bases not matched to a gene: 6. CDR3 sequence: CASKGTSGRGSYEQYF. The CDR3 bases are TGTGCCAGCAAAGGGACTAGCGGGAGAGGGTCCTACGAGCAGTACTTC.

This clonotype was observed at least ten times. V gene TRBV6-5 combines with J gene TRBJ1-1, with D possibly being TRBD1 (5 bases). The CDR3 totals 16 residues. Germline CDR1 and CDR2: MNHEY and SVGAGI. Trimming took 0 bases from V and 0 from J, leaving 11 bases between them. In nucleotides, the CDR3 is TGTGCCAGCAGTTACTCCACAGGTAGGATGAACACTGAAGCTTTCTTT. Amino acids: CASSYSTGRMNTEAFF.

The chain has TRBV3-1 and TRBJ2-2, with D unclear. The CDR3 loop spans 12 amino acids. CDR1 LGHDT and CDR2 YNNKEL come from the germline V gene (reference sequence). V was clipped by 4 bases and J by 7 bases, with 7 bases between them. DNA for the CDR3: TGTGCCAGCAGCCGTTTGGTCGGGGAGCTGTTTTTT. Amino acids: CASSRLVGELFF.

This clonotype was observed many times. The genes are TRBV2 and TRBJ2-2; 7 positions agree with TRBD2. Germline V gene data show CDR1 as SNHLY and CDR2 as FYNNEI. After removal of 6 bases from V and 6 bases from J, the junction contained 7 bases not matched to a gene. The CDR3 runs to 14 residues. This chain's CDR3 is CASRGRDRSGELFF. The CDR3 nucleotides are TGTGCCAGCAGAGGGAGGGATCGATCCGGGGAGCTGTTTTTT.

This clonotype was seen many times. The chain carries TRBV2 and TRBJ2-5, with 8 bases matching TRBD2. CDR3 length: 14 residues. With 7 bases clipped from V and 4 bases from J, the junction kept 8 bases outside the gene matches. The germline gives CDR1 SNHLY, CDR2 FYNNEI. Written as DNA, the CDR3 is TGTGCCAGCACGCAGAGGAGCGGGGGAGAGACCCAGTACTTC. It is translated as CASTQRSGGETQYF.

The chain has TRBV2 and TRBJ2-3, with TRBD2 matching over 11 bases. Germline CDR1 reads SNHLY; CDR2 reads FYNNEI. Unmatched junction bases numbered 5, after V lost 6 bases and J lost 0 bases. The CDR3 is 16 amino acids. CDR3 DNA: TGTGCCAGCAGCTTGACTAGCGGGACTAGCACAGATACGCAGTATTTT. This sequence encodes CASSLTSGTSTDTQYF.

The chain links TRBV19 to TRBJ1-2; D remains unclear. Germline CDR1 and CDR2: LNHDA and SQIVND (reference sequence). This CDR3 spans 13 amino acids. V was cut by 3 bases and J by 3 bases, with 8 bases left in between. The CDR3 reads CASSIGRDYGYTF. In DNA form, the CDR3 reads TGTGCCAGTAGTATCGGCAGAGACTATGGCTACACCTTC.

To note about this clonotype: Given a much more abundant clone one base away, this may be a read error. The conserved final phenylalanine or tryptophan is absent from the CDR3, which likely points to a read error. The chain couples TRBV3-1 to TRBJ2-7; TRBD1 might be the D (6 bases). CDR3 length: 12 amino acids. V lost 1 base and J lost 10, with 11 bases in between. CDR1 is LGHDT and CDR2 is YNNKEL in the germline V gene (reference sequence). This chain's CDR3 is CASSQGTESQYL. CDR3 sequence (DNA): TGTGCCAGCAGCCAAGGGACAGAATCCCAGTACCTC.

This clonotype was recorded at least ten times. The chain has TRBV6-1 and TRBJ1-2; unclear D gene. CDR3 length: 15 amino acids. Germline V gene lookup returns CDR1 MNHNS and CDR2 SASEGT. Trimming left V 7 bases short and J 5 bases short, with 20 bases between. The CDR3 is CASTPSRSAGYGYTF. The CDR3 DNA follows: TGTGCCAGCACCCCCTCGCGCAGCGCGGGGTATGGCTACACCTTC.

A note on this clonotype: This may stem from a read error, because a much larger clone lies one nucleotide away. The V call is TRBV5-1, the J call TRBJ1-1; TRBD1 might be the D (6 bases). This CDR3 is 16 amino acids long. Per the germline V gene, CDR1 is SGHRS and CDR2 is YFSETQ. V was cut by 0 bases and J by 0 bases, with 12 bases left in between. CDR3 sequence reads: CASSLVEGGMNTEAFF. CDR3 bases: TGCGCCAGCAGCTTGGTCGAGGGGGGGATGAACACTGAAGCTTTCTTT.

This rearrangement joins TRBV6-1 to TRBJ2-2, with 10 bases lining up with TRBD2. V lost 7 bases and J lost 4; bases outside the gene matches: 3. The germline V gene has CDR1 MNHNS and CDR2 SASEGT. The CDR3 contains 14 residues. The CDR3 DNA sequence: TGTGCCAGCAAGGGACTAGCGAGCACCGGGGAGCTGTTTTTT. It translates to CASKGLASTGELFF.

This clonotype was counted ten times or more. This chain uses TRBV2 with TRBJ2-4; the D gene is possibly TRBD1 (6 bases). Germline lookup yields CDR1 SNHLY and CDR2 FYNNEI. The CDR3 sequence is 14 residues long. Trimming pared 5 bases from V and 8 bases from J, leaving 16 bases between. CDR3: CASSQGRTGDIQYF. The CDR3 bases are TGTGCCAGCAGTCAGGGGCGGACTGGGGACATTCAGTACTTC.

On this clonotype itself: A clone one base away is much larger, so this may be a read error. The CDR3 nucleotides are TGCAGTGCTAGCGAGAGCTCCTACGAGCAGTACTTC. Its protein product is CSASESSYEQYF. The V call is TRBV20-1, the J call TRBJ2-7; D call uncertain. Trimming removed 3 bases from V and 0 bases from J, with 6 bases in between. Germline V lookup: CDR1 DFQATT, CDR2 SNEGSKA (reference sequence). The CDR3 contains 12 residues.

This clonotype was recorded at least ten times. The rearrangement uses TRBV6-5 and TRBJ1-1, with a tentative D call TRBD1 (5 bases). From germline, CDR1 is MNHEY and CDR2 SVGAGI. The ends were cut back, 0 bases at V and 6 bases at J, with 11 bases in the middle. The CDR3 contains 14 residues. The CDR3 region is CASSYSQGNAEAFF. CDR3 nucleotides: TGTGCCAGCAGTTACTCTCAGGGTAACGCTGAAGCTTTCTTT.

The rearrangement uses TRBV30 and TRBJ2-1; TRBD2 matches at 9 bases. Trimming at V came to 5 bases and at J to 0 bases, leaving 2 bases not matched to a gene. CDR3 length equals 14 residues. Germline V lookup: CDR1 GTSNPN, CDR2 SVGIG (reference sequence). The CDR3 is CAWGLASSYNEQFF. In DNA form, the CDR3 reads TGTGCCTGGGGACTAGCGAGCTCCTACAATGAGCAGTTCTTC.

This clonotype has just a few counts. The gene calls are TRBV5-1 and TRBJ2-5; D is ambiguous. The germline gives CDR1 SGHRS, CDR2 YFSETQ. Trimming cost V 0 bases and J 1 base, with 10 bases left between them. The CDR3 covers 15 residues. The CDR3 spells CASSLEGRRQETQYF. In nucleotides, the CDR3 is TGCGCCAGCAGCTTGGAAGGACGCCGCCAAGAGACCCAGTACTTC.

The V call is TRBV13, the J call TRBJ1-2; D is perhaps TRBD1 (5 bases). CDR3 length: 13 amino acids. V was clipped by 4 bases and J by 8 bases, with 14 bases between them. Germline V gene data show CDR1 as PRHDT and CDR2 as FYEKMQ (reference sequence). The CDR3 spells CASSSGTPWGYTF. CDR3 sequence (DNA): TGTGCCAGCAGCTCCGGGACGCCTTGGGGCTACACCTTC.

This clonotype was seen repeatedly, ten times or more. V usage is TRBV6-5 and J usage is TRBJ1-4, with D perhaps TRBD1 (5 bases). V was trimmed by 4 bases and J by 5 bases, leaving 14 bases between them. This CDR3 is built from 15 residues. From germline, CDR1 is MNHEY and CDR2 SVGAGI. The DNA of the CDR3 is TGTGCCAGCAGTTTAACCGGGGCTGTCAATGAAAAACTGTTTTTT. This sequence encodes CASSLTGAVNEKLFF.

This chain links TRBV3-1 with TRBJ2-5, with D possibly being TRBD1 (6 bases). Germline V gives CDR1 LGHDT, CDR2 YNNKEL (reference sequence). The CDR3 has 15 residues. V gave up 2 bases and J gave up 2 bases, with 12 bases separating them. CDR3 amino acids: CASSQNHRVQETQYF. The CDR3 DNA follows: TGTGCCAGCAGCCAAAACCACAGGGTGCAAGAGACCCAGTACTTC.

This clonotype was counted a few times. For the CDR3, the DNA is TGTGCCAGCAGCAGGTCAGGTGTACTTGGCTATGGCTACACCTTC. It specifies CASSRSGVLGYGYTF. This rearrangement joins TRBV7-9 to TRBJ1-2; D not certain. The CDR3 consists of 15 residues. The germline V gene has CDR1 SEHNR and CDR2 FQNEAQ (reference sequence). Trimming took 5 bases from V and 4 from J, leaving 17 bases between them.

This clonotype has at least ten counts. This sequence joins TRBV20-1 and TRBJ2-2; D remains ambiguous. Trimming removed 5 bases from V and 6 bases from J, with 4 bases in between. CDR3 length equals 10 residues. Germline assignment: CDR1 DFQATT and CDR2 SNEGSKA (reference sequence). CDR3 sequence reads: CSAWAGELFF. The CDR3 region has the DNA TGCAGTGCTTGGGCCGGGGAGCTGTTTTTT.